Shown below are 8 T cell receptor beta chains from a single sample sequenced in a study of control samples from healthy donors and cancer patients. Some clones are missing from TCRdb's copy, which holds only in-frame ones; the method was immunoSEQ multiplex PCR. Of approximately 94,000 clones in the sample, 86% were seen once. Sample: blood. Receptor source: a woman in her fifties or sixties in good health.

This clone was found a few times. The chain joins TRBV5-6 to TRBJ1-1, with D unresolved. V lost 1 base, J lost 0 bases, and 13 bases lay in between. This CDR3 has 16 residues. Germline values: CDR1 SGHDT, CDR2 YYEEEE. In nucleotides, the CDR3 is TGTGCCAGCAGCTTGTGGGTCCTGGGCATGAACACTGAAGCTTTCTTT. Translating gives CASSLWVLGMNTEAFF.

This chain's CDR3 is CSAADRSYEQYF. CDR3 sequence (DNA): TGCAGCGCCGCGGACAGGTCCTACGAGCAGTACTTC. The genes are TRBV29-1 and TRBJ2-7; 7 nucleotides agree with TRBD1. The CDR3 consists of 12 residues. Germline V CDR1 and CDR2: SQVTM, ANQGSEA. V trimming: 7 bases; J trimming: 1 base; junction bases outside the gene matches: 4.

This clone came up a few times. This chain connects TRBV7-9 to TRBJ2-7; possibly TRBD2 for D (5 bases). With 6 bases removed from V and 5 bases from J, the gap between germline ends came to 11 bases. This CDR3 is 12 amino acids long. Germline V gives CDR1 SEHNR, CDR2 FQNEAQ (reference sequence). The CDR3 sequence: CASRSDGDEQYF. The CDR3, as DNA: TGTGCCAGCAGGTCCGACGGGGACGAGCAGTACTTC.

A word on this clone: At one boundary the junction diverges from the germline segment, which might be a read error. The chain has TRBV5-1 and TRBJ2-7; 11 bases align to TRBD1. CDR1 and CDR2 (germline): SGHRS, YFSETQ. This CDR3 spans 16 amino acids. DNA of the CDR3: TGCGCCAGCAGTTTGGCGGCGGGGACAGGGGGGGACGAGCAGTACTTC. Its translation: CASSLAAGTGGDEQYF.

The rearrangement joins TRBV5-1 to TRBJ2-5; TRBD1 aligns across 10 bases. V dropped 0 bases and J dropped 4; count of bases not matched to a gene: 0. This CDR3 spans 14 amino acids. Per the germline V gene, CDR1 is SGHRS and CDR2 is YFSETQ. DNA for the CDR3: TGCGCCAGCAGCTTGGGGACAGGGGGAGAGACCCAGTACTTC. As protein: CASSLGTGGETQYF. The full variable domain, its missing parts supplied by reference TRBV5-1 and TRBJ2-5, is KAGVTQTPRYLIKTRGQQVTLSCSPISGHRSVSWYQQTPGQGLQFLFEYFSETQRNKGNFPGRFSGRQFSNSRSEMNVSTLELGDSALYLCASSLGTGGETQYFGPGTRLLVL.

This sequence joins TRBV19 and TRBJ2-3, with 9 bases lining up with TRBD2. Germline loops: CDR1 LNHDA, CDR2 SQIVND (reference sequence). V shed 5 bases, J shed 1 base, and the junction held 4 bases outside the gene matches. The CDR3 spans 15 residues. The CDR3 bases are TGTGCCAGTAGTCCCTGGACTAGCGGCACAGATACGCAGTATTTT. Its protein is CASSPWTSGTDTQYF.

V usage is TRBV6-6 and J usage is TRBJ2-4; 9 bases map to TRBD1. Germline V CDR1 and CDR2: MNHNY, SVGAGI (reference sequence). Trimming cost V 5 bases and J 9 bases; bases outside gene matches: 11. The CDR3 is 15 amino acids. CDR3 sequence (DNA): TGTGCCAGCAGTGTAGGGACAGGGTTAAAGCGCATTCAGTACTTC. It yields the protein CASSVGTGLKRIQYF.

This chain connects TRBV6-6 to TRBJ2-2, with unresolved D. The germline V gene has CDR1 MNHNY and CDR2 SVGAGI (reference sequence). This CDR3 has 16 residues. The ends were cut back, 0 bases at V and 4 bases at J, with 12 bases in the middle. The chain's CDR3 is CASSYSTQLSTGELFF. CDR3 nucleotide sequence: TGTGCCAGCAGTTACTCGACCCAGCTCAGCACCGGGGAGCTGTTTTTT.